The 10 T cell receptor beta chains below come from one sample, sequenced in a study of early T cells in non-severe SARS-CoV-2 infection. TCRdb reanalysed the 5' RACE reads using MiXCR and keeps one entry per CDR3 protein. The repertoire holds roughly 120,000 distinct CDR3 sequences, more than 13% seen once, with roughly 22% in the top ten. Specimen: whole blood. These receptor sequences come from an adult who was a healthcare worker with PCR-confirmed SARS-CoV-2 infection or an uninfected control (not recorded which).

Worth noting for this clonotype: The junction and the germline gene differ at one end; a read error may be behind it. The chain couples TRBV3-1 to TRBJ2-2; weak D call: TRBD2 (5 bases). In germline, CDR1 is LGHDT, CDR2 YNNKEL (reference sequence). The CDR3 runs 14 residues. CDR3: CASSQVLGSGEPFF. The CDR3 region has the DNA TGTGCCAGCAGCCAAGTTCTGGGATCCGGGGAGCCGTTTTTT.

The chain recombines TRBV7-6 with TRBJ2-2, with D possibly matching TRBD2 (6 bases). CDR3 size: 14 residues. Germline CDR1 is SGHVS and CDR2 is FNYEAQ. Between the trimmed V and J ends, which lost 2 bases and 7 bases, there was a span of 11 bases. CDR3 sequence: CASSLKEGNGELFF. Here the CDR3 DNA reads TGTGCCAGCAGCTTAAAGGAGGGAAACGGGGAGCTGTTTTTT.

This chain connects TRBV7-2 to TRBJ1-5, with a tentative D call TRBD1 (5 bases). Germline CDR1 SGHTA, CDR2 FQGNSA. V lost 4 bases to trimming and J lost 1 base, with 8 bases between them. This CDR3 has 14 residues. CDR3 region: CASSSRQSNQPQHF. The DNA of the CDR3 is TGTGCCAGCAGCTCAAGACAGAGCAATCAGCCCCAGCATTTT.

This chain uses TRBV6-6 with TRBJ2-5; D remains ambiguous. The germline gives CDR1 MNHNY, CDR2 SVGAGI (reference sequence). There are 12 residues in the CDR3. V lost 11 bases, J lost 3 bases, and 13 bases lay in between. CDR3 DNA: TGTGCCGCTCAGACCGGAGAAGAGACCCAGTACTTC. Amino acid sequence: CAAQTGEETQYF.

This clonotype was observed a few times. The chain recombines TRBV12-3 or TRBV12-4 with TRBJ1-1, with D hard to call. The germline V and J ends were trimmed by 0 bases and 5 bases, with 7 bases remaining between them. There are 13 residues in the CDR3. The CDR3 sequence: CASSLALWTEAFF. The CDR3, as DNA: TGTGCCAGCAGTTTAGCGCTGTGGACTGAAGCTTTCTTT.

This clonotype was detected many times. The chain couples TRBV29-1 to TRBJ1-1, with D unresolved. Looked up from germline, CDR1 is SQVTM and CDR2 is ANQGSEA. The CDR3 totals 13 residues. Trimming took 2 bases from V and 1 from J, leaving 8 bases between them. CDR3 nucleotides: TGCAGCGTTGAAAGGCTGGAGAACACTGAAGCTTTCTTT. As protein: CSVERLENTEAFF. Full variable domain (outside the CDR3, taken from reference TRBV29-1 and TRBJ1-1): SAVISQKPSRDICQRGTSLTIQCQVDSQVTMMFWYRQQPGQSLTLIATANQGSEATYESGFVIDKFPISRPNLTFSTLTVSNMSPEDSSIYLCSVERLENTEAFFGQGTRLTVV.

In this sample, this clonotype turned up many times. This chain joins TRBV7-9 and TRBJ2-1, with D unclear. Germline CDR1 SEHNR, CDR2 FQNEAQ (reference sequence). Trimming left V 4 bases short and J 0 bases short, with 19 bases between. The CDR3 contains 18 residues. CDR3 coding DNA: TGTGCCAGCAGCTCCTCAGAGAGTCTCCAGAGCTCCTACAATGAGCAGTTCTTC. Amino acid sequence: CASSSSESLQSSYNEQFF.

This clonotype was seen many times. The chain carries TRBV20-1 and TRBJ2-7, with a possible D match to TRBD2 (6 bases). The V gene lost 3 bases and the J gene lost 2 bases, with 14 bases spanning the gap. The CDR3 is 14 amino acids. Per the germline V gene, CDR1 is DFQATT and CDR2 is SNEGSKA (reference sequence). The CDR3 is CSARGLAATYEQYF. CDR3 nucleotide sequence: TGCAGTGCTAGGGGGTTAGCGGCCACCTACGAGCAGTACTTC.

The chain uses TRBV7-6 and TRBJ2-2, with 9 positions matching TRBD1. The CDR3 extends over 16 amino acids. CDR1 and CDR2 (germline): SGHVS, FNYEAQ. Trimming cost V 1 base and J 5 bases; bases outside gene matches: 5. CDR3 sequence (DNA): TGTGCCAGCAGCTTAGGGACAGGGGATGTTACCGGGGAGCTGTTTTTT. Encoded protein: CASSLGTGDVTGELFF. The variable domain in full, with the rest retrieved from reference TRBV7-6 and TRBJ2-2, is GAGVSQSPRYKVTKRGQDVALRCDPISGHVSLYWYRQALGQGPEFLTYFNYEAQQDKSGLPNDRFSAERPEGSISTLTIQRTEQRDSAMYRCASSLGTGDVTGELFFGEGSRLTVL.

In this sample, this clonotype turned up a few times. The chain employs TRBV30 and TRBJ2-5; D is perhaps TRBD1 or TRBD2 (5 bases each). Trimming cost V 0 bases and J 3 bases, with 14 bases left between them. Germline V gives CDR1 GTSNPN, CDR2 SVGIG (reference sequence). The CDR3 covers 15 residues. The DNA for the CDR3 is TGTGCCTGGAGTGTTGGGGACCACCGCAAAGAGACCCAGTACTTC. The encoded protein is CAWSVGDHRKETQYF.